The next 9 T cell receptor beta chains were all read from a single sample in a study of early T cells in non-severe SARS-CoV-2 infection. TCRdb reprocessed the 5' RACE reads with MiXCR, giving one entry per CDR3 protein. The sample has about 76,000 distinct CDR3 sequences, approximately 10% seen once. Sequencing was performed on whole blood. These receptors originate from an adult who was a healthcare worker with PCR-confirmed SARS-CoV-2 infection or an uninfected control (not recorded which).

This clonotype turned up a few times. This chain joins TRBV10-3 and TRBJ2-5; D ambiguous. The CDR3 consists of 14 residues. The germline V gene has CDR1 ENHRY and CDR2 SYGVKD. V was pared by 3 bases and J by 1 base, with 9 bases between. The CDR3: CAISDDTVQETQYF. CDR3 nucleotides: TGTGCCATCAGTGATGATACAGTCCAAGAGACCCAGTACTTC.

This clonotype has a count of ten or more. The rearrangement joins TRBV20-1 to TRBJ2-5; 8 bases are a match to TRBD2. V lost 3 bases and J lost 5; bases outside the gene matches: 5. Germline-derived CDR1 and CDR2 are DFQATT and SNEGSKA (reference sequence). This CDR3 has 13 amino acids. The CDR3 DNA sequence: TGCAGTGCTAGCGGGGGGGCCCGCGAGACCCAGTACTTC. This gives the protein CSASGGARETQYF.

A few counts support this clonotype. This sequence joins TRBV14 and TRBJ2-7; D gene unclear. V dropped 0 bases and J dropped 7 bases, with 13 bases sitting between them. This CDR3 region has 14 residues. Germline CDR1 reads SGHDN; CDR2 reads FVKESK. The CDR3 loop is CASSQEGVGLEQYF. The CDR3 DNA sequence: TGTGCCAGCAGCCAAGAGGGTGTCGGGTTAGAGCAGTACTTC.

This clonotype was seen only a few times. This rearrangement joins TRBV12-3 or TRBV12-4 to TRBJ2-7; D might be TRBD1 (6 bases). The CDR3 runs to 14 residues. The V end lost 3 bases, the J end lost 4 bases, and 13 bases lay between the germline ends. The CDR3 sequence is CASSFSQGSYEQYF. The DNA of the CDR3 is TGTGCCAGCAGTTTCTCGCAGGGGTCATACGAGCAGTACTTC.

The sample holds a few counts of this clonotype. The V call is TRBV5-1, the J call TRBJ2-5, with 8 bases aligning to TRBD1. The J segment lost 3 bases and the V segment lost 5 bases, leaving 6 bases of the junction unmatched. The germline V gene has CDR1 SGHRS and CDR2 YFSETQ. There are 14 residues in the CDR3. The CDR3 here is CASSYGQGEETQYF. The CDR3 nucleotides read TGCGCCAGCAGTTATGGACAGGGTGAAGAGACCCAGTACTTC. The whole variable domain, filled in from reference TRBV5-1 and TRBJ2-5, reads KAGVTQTPRYLIKTRGQQVTLSCSPISGHRSVSWYQQTPGQGLQFLFEYFSETQRNKGNFPGRFSGRQFSNSRSEMNVSTLELGDSALYLCASSYGQGEETQYFGPGTRLLVL.

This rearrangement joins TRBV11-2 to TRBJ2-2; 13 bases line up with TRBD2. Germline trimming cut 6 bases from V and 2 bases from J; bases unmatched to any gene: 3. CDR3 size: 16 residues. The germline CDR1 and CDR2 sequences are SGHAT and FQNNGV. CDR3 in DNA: TGTGCCAGCAGGACTAGCGGGGGGCGAAACACCGGGGAGCTGTTTTTT. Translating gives CASRTSGGRNTGELFF.

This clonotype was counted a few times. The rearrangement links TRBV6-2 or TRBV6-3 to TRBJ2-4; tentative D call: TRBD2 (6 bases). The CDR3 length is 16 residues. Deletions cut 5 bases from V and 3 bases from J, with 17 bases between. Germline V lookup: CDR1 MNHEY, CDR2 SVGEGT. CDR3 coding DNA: TGTGCCAGCAGTCATTACGGCTCGGGAGACAAAAACATTCAGTACTTC. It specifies CASSHYGSGDKNIQYF.

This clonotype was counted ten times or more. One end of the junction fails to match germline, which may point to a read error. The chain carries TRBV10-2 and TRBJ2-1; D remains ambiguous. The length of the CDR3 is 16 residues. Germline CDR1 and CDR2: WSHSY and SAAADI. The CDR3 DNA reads TGCGCCAGCAGGGAGTTTGGCGGCGGCTCCTACAATGAGCAGTTCTTC. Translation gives CASREFGGGSYNEQFF.

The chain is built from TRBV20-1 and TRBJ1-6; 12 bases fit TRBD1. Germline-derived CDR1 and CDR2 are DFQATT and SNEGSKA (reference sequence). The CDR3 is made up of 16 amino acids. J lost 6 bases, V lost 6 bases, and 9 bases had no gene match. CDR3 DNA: TGCAGTGCAACCGCGCCGGGACAGGGGGCTAATTCACCCCTCCACTTT. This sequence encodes CSATAPGQGANSPLHF.